What follows are 30 T cell receptor beta chains derived from one specimen sequenced in a study of T cell responses to AZD1222 COVID-19 vaccine (dated by TCRdb to about 2021). Libraries were made using the immunoSEQ multiplex PCR assay. Imported from immuneACCESS, the table was reduced by TCRdb to in-frame sequences with V and J called. These copies leave out some clones; in studies compared against another copy, an unresolved V gene accounts for under half, and the cause of the remainder is not known. Within this sample are roughly 170,000 clones, with just over 85% of them counted one time only. Approximately 0.49% of the sample goes to the ten largest clones. Interpreted using the paper, the time point label stands for: baseline before first vaccination. This material consisted of peripheral blood, taken on day 0 of AZD1222 vaccination. The receptors here all came from an adult in good health.

The J gene is TRBJ2-7, the V gene TRBV5-6; TRBD2 aligns across 13 bases. V shed 1 base, J shed 2 bases, and the junction held 3 bases outside the gene matches. This CDR3 is built from 16 residues. Germline V gene lookup returns CDR1 SGHDT and CDR2 YYEEEE. This CDR3 is CASSLFGTSGAYEQYF. CDR3 sequence (DNA): TGTGCCAGCAGCTTGTTCGGGACTAGCGGGGCCTACGAGCAGTACTTC.

The chain has TRBV19 and TRBJ2-3; TRBD2 matches 10 bases. V trimming: 6 bases; J trimming: 3 bases; junction bases outside the gene matches: 6. There are 15 residues in the CDR3. Per the germline V gene, CDR1 is LNHDA and CDR2 is SQIVND (reference sequence). The CDR3 sequence: CASSELAGVTDTQYF. CDR3 coding DNA: TGTGCCAGTAGCGAGCTAGCGGGAGTTACAGATACGCAGTATTTT.

The chain has TRBV6-5 and TRBJ1-5, with D perhaps matching TRBD1 (6 bases). Trimming took 6 bases from V and 0 from J, leaving 9 bases between them. CDR1 and CDR2 (germline): MNHEY, SVGAGI. This CDR3 region has 14 residues. CDR3: CASRRGDSNQPQHF. The CDR3 DNA reads TGTGCCAGCAGAAGGGGGGATAGCAATCAGCCCCAGCATTTT.

V and J are TRBV4-3 and TRBJ2-2; 10 bases agree with TRBD2. Trimming cost V 4 bases and J 4 bases; bases outside gene matches: 12. This CDR3 comprises 18 residues. Per the germline V gene, CDR1 is LGHNA and CDR2 is YSLEER. CDR3 coding DNA: TGCGCCAGCAGCCCCTCGCGGCAGCGGGGGGGCCCCACCGGGGAGCTGTTTTTT. It encodes CASSPSRQRGGPTGELFF.

The V gene is TRBV10-1, the J gene TRBJ1-1; 10 bases line up with TRBD1. V shed 6 bases and J 6 bases; nucleotides not matched to a gene: 10. The CDR3 is 15 residues long. Germline lookup yields CDR1 WNHNN and CDR2 SYGVQD (reference sequence). This CDR3 is CASSAGQGTIAEAFF. CDR3 coding DNA: TGCGCCAGCAGCGCGGGACAGGGGACGATCGCTGAAGCTTTCTTT.

The chain joins TRBV6-5 to TRBJ2-2; a weak D match, TRBD1 (7 bases). Germline V gives CDR1 MNHEY, CDR2 SVGAGI. The V and J ends lost 4 bases and 5 bases respectively, with 14 bases between them. The CDR3 has 15 amino acids. The CDR3, as DNA: TGTGCCAGCAGTTCTTCAGGGGGGCGGACCGGGGAGCTGTTTTTT. It yields the protein CASSSSGGRTGELFF.

The chain uses TRBV19 and TRBJ2-7; 9 bases match TRBD2. CDR1 is LNHDA and CDR2 is SQIVND in the germline V gene (reference sequence). The CDR3 is made up of 13 amino acids. Trimming took 6 bases from V and 6 from J; bases not matched to a gene: 6. The CDR3 DNA reads as TGTGCCAGTAGCTTTAGCGGGAGTATCGAGCAGTACTTC. This encodes CASSFSGSIEQYF.

The table lists this clone with a count of one. The rearrangement links TRBV24-1 to TRBJ1-2, with TRBD1 matching over 8 bases. V shed 3 bases, J shed 8 bases, and the junction held 4 bases outside the gene matches. The CDR3 has 13 amino acids. Germline CDR1 KGHDR, CDR2 SFDVKD. CDR3 sequence reads: CATSDADRVGYTF. CDR3 sequence (DNA): TGTGCCACCAGTGATGCGGACAGGGTGGGCTACACCTTC.

This chain links TRBV7-6 with TRBJ1-4; 8 bases match TRBD1. The CDR3 is 15 residues long. The germline V gene has CDR1 SGHVS and CDR2 FNYEAQ. J was trimmed by 9 bases and V by 3 bases; bases with no gene match: 9. CDR3 region: CASSLGPGQDKKLFF. The DNA for the CDR3 is TGTGCCAGCAGCTTGGGGCCGGGACAGGATAAAAAACTGTTTTTT.

This chain uses TRBV11-2 with TRBJ1-2, with D hard to call. Germline V CDR1 and CDR2: SGHAT, FQNNGV. The length of the CDR3 is 16 residues. The V gene lost 0 bases and the J gene lost 0 bases, with 11 bases spanning the gap. The CDR3 protein is CASSLDLIGSNYGYTF. The CDR3 DNA reads as TGTGCCAGCAGCTTAGATCTTATAGGGTCTAACTATGGCTACACCTTC.

This chain joins TRBV6-1 and TRBJ2-3, with 7 positions matching TRBD1. After removal of 1 base from V and 3 bases from J, the junction contained 4 bases not matched to a gene. Germline assignment: CDR1 MNHNS and CDR2 SASEGT. The CDR3 loop spans 15 amino acids. CDR3 protein: CASSEDRTGTDTQYF. CDR3 sequence (DNA): TGTGCCAGCAGTGAAGATCGGACAGGTACAGATACGCAGTATTTT.

The rearrangement links TRBV27 to TRBJ1-1; D remains ambiguous. The CDR3 extends over 13 amino acids. V was trimmed by 0 bases and J by 10 bases, leaving 12 bases between them. CDR1 and CDR2 (germline): MNHEY, SMNVEV (reference sequence). CDR3 nucleotide sequence: TGTGCCAGCAGTTTATCCCCTTGGGAAGGAGCTTTCTTT. This encodes CASSLSPWEGAFF.

The chain joins TRBV19 to TRBJ2-7; 7 positions agree with TRBD1. The V gene end was trimmed by 5 bases and the J gene end by 2 bases; junction bases not matched to a gene: 12. The CDR3 is made up of 16 amino acids. CDR1 and CDR2 (germline): LNHDA, SQIVND (reference sequence). This CDR3 is CASSVASGQRTYEQYF. In DNA form, the CDR3 reads TGTGCCAGTAGTGTAGCCTCGGGACAGCGGACCTACGAGCAGTACTTC.

The chain links TRBV2 to TRBJ2-7; D gene ambiguous. CDR1 is SNHLY, CDR2 FYNNEI, per germline. This CDR3 spans 12 amino acids. Trimming removed 6 bases at V and 5 bases at J, with 11 bases between. This CDR3 is CASRRTGNEQYF. CDR3 bases: TGTGCCAGCAGGCGCACTGGGAACGAGCAGTACTTC.

The V call is TRBV5-6, the J call TRBJ2-5; 10 nucleotides agree with TRBD1. V dropped 3 bases and J dropped 4; count of bases not matched to a gene: 3. Per germline, CDR1 SGHDT and CDR2 YYEEEE. There are 14 residues in the CDR3. CDR3 in amino acids: CASSWGTGAETQYF. CDR3 DNA: TGTGCCAGCAGCTGGGGGACAGGGGCAGAGACCCAGTACTTC.

Note on this clone: Other DNA sequences from this sample encode an identical CDR3 as well. The gene calls are TRBV19 and TRBJ2-2, with 12 bases that match TRBD1. The CDR3 has 16 residues. V was pared by 5 bases and J by 4 bases, with 5 bases of the junction left unmatched. Germline V gene data show CDR1 as LNHDA and CDR2 as SQIVND (reference sequence). CDR3 loop: CASSSGQGAGTGELFF. CDR3 DNA sequence: TGTGCCAGTAGTTCGGGACAGGGGGCCGGCACCGGGGAGCTGTTTTTT.

The V gene is TRBV30, the J gene TRBJ1-1; possibly TRBD1 for D (5 bases). With 2 bases removed from V and 3 bases from J, the gap between germline ends came to 13 bases. Germline V lookup: CDR1 GTSNPN, CDR2 SVGIG (reference sequence). The CDR3 is 14 amino acids. For the CDR3, the DNA is TGTGCCTGGAGTCGAGGGGTAGTAGACACTGAAGCTTTCTTT. It specifies CAWSRGVVDTEAFF. Combining the CDR3 with reference TRBV30 and TRBJ1-1 gives the whole variable domain SQTIHQWPATLVQPVGSPLSLECTVEGTSNPNLYWYRQAAGRGLQLLFYSVGIGQISSEVPQNLSASRPQDRQFILSSKKLLLSDSGFYLCAWSRGVVDTEAFFGQGTRLTVV.

This chain uses TRBV29-1 with TRBJ2-1, with no clear D. The germline V and J ends were trimmed by 2 bases and 2 bases, with 4 bases remaining between them. Germline CDR1 reads SQVTM; CDR2 reads ANQGSEA. The CDR3 covers 12 residues. The CDR3 coding sequence is TGCAGCGTTGAAATTACCTACAATGAGCAGTTCTTC. This translates into CSVEITYNEQFF.

V gene TRBV11-3 combines with J gene TRBJ2-7; 9 bases agree with TRBD1. The ends lost 1 base at V and 3 bases at J; junction bases unmatched: 4. Germline V gene sequence: CDR1 SGHNT, CDR2 YENEEA. The CDR3 consists of 15 residues. The CDR3 DNA is TGTGCCAGCAGCTTAGGGGGGACAGGGAGCTACGAGCAGTACTTC. Translation: CASSLGGTGSYEQYF.

The rearrangement uses TRBV10-3 and TRBJ1-1; the D gene is possibly TRBD1 (6 bases). The CDR3 covers 13 residues. Trimming shortened V by 4 bases and J by 4 bases, and 10 bases separated the two germline ends. Germline values: CDR1 ENHRY, CDR2 SYGVKD. The CDR3 region has the DNA TGTGCCATCAGTGCACAGGGCAGCACTGAAGCTTTCTTT. This sequence encodes CAISAQGSTEAFF.

The chain joins TRBV11-1 to TRBJ2-5; D uncertain. Germline-derived CDR1 and CDR2 are SGHAT and FQDESV (reference sequence). Deletions cut 6 bases from V and 1 base from J, with 12 bases between. The CDR3 loop spans 14 amino acids. CDR3 residues: CASSTRKGQETQYF. CDR3 coding DNA: TGTGCCAGCAGTACTCGAAAGGGCCAAGAGACCCAGTACTTC.

This clone has a single count. This sequence joins TRBV5-1 and TRBJ2-1; maybe TRBD2 (7 bases). From germline, CDR1 is SGHRS and CDR2 YFSETQ. There are 14 residues in the CDR3. With 1 base removed from V and 8 bases from J, the gap between germline ends came to 13 bases. The CDR3 region is CASSLSRGADEQFF. CDR3 nucleotides: TGCGCCAGCAGCTTGAGCCGGGGGGCGGATGAGCAGTTCTTC.

The CDR3 DNA is TGTGCCAGCAGCTTTGGAGACGAGCAGTACTTC. Translation: CASSFGDEQYF. The chain recombines TRBV11-2 with TRBJ2-7; D unresolved. V was clipped by 3 bases and J by 5 bases, with 5 bases between them. The length of the CDR3 is 11 residues. Germline assignment: CDR1 SGHAT and CDR2 FQNNGV. The full variable domain, with the rest looked up from reference TRBV11-2 and TRBJ2-7, is EAGVAQSPRYKIIEKRQSVAFWCNPISGHATLYWYQQILGQGPKLLIQFQNNGVVDDSQLPKDRFSAERLKGVDSTLKIQPAKLEDSAVYLCASSFGDEQYFGPGTRLTVT.

The V gene is TRBV7-9, the J gene TRBJ2-3; 16 bases match TRBD2. The CDR3 contains 16 residues. V lost 5 bases and J lost 6; bases outside the gene matches: 5. CDR1 SEHNR and CDR2 FQNEAQ come from the germline V gene (reference sequence). This chain's CDR3 is CASSQGLAGGLDTQYF. Here the CDR3 DNA reads TGTGCCAGCAGCCAGGGACTAGCGGGAGGGCTGGATACGCAGTATTTT.

The genes are TRBV6-5 and TRBJ2-1; D might be TRBD1 (6 bases). V lost 11 bases to trimming and J lost 9 bases, with 23 bases between them. This CDR3 comprises 14 residues. Germline assignment: CDR1 MNHEY and CDR2 SVGAGI. The CDR3 sequence is CAAAKTDSRSEQFF. As DNA, the CDR3 is TGTGCCGCCGCCAAGACGGACAGCCGCAGTGAGCAGTTCTTC.

CDR3 region: CASSSAGGVNAEKLFF. The CDR3 nucleotides are TGTGCCAGCAGTTCTGCGGGGGGTGTTAATGCAGAAAAACTGTTTTTT. The rearrangement links TRBV5-5 to TRBJ1-4; TRBD1 is a possible D gene (5 bases). Germline V CDR1 and CDR2: SGHKS, YYEKEE (reference sequence). V lost 5 bases and J 8 bases, leaving 22 bases between the germline ends. This CDR3 contains 16 residues.

This chain's CDR3 is CASSFGQGHSNQPQHF. In nucleotides, the CDR3 is TGTGCCAGCAGCTTCGGACAGGGGCATAGCAATCAGCCCCAGCATTTT. V usage is TRBV5-4 and J usage is TRBJ1-5; 9 nucleotides match TRBD1. Trimming at V came to 2 bases and at J to 0 bases, leaving 3 bases not matched to a gene. CDR3 length equals 16 residues. Germline V lookup: CDR1 SGHNT, CDR2 YYREEE (reference sequence).

V usage is TRBV29-1 and J usage is TRBJ1-2; the D gene is possibly TRBD1 (5 bases). This CDR3 is 14 amino acids long. V was clipped by 7 bases and J by 5 bases, with 20 bases between them. Per germline, CDR1 SQVTM and CDR2 ANQGSEA. CDR3 sequence reads: CSDVSNQGRYGYTF. The CDR3 DNA reads as TGCAGCGACGTTAGTAATCAGGGACGGTATGGCTACACCTTC.

The chain carries TRBV28 and TRBJ1-5; D not resolved. V was shortened by 7 bases and J by 1 base, with 11 bases between the two germline ends. Germline V CDR1 and CDR2: MDHEN, SYDVKM. The CDR3 is 14 amino acids. The CDR3 here is CASNRSGSNQPQHF. The CDR3 DNA reads TGTGCCAGCAATCGCAGCGGCAGCAATCAGCCCCAGCATTTT.

This clone was observed a few times. This sample includes further DNA sequences coding for the same CDR3. This chain joins TRBV4-3 and TRBJ1-1, with 12 nucleotides matching TRBD1. This CDR3 is built from 16 residues. J gave up 5 bases and V 1 base, and 5 bases lay outside the gene matches. Germline V gene sequence: CDR1 LGHNA, CDR2 YSLEER. In DNA form, the CDR3 reads TGCGCCAGCAGCCAAGGGGACAGGGGGCTGGGTACTGAAGCTTTCTTT. Translating it yields CASSQGDRGLGTEAFF.